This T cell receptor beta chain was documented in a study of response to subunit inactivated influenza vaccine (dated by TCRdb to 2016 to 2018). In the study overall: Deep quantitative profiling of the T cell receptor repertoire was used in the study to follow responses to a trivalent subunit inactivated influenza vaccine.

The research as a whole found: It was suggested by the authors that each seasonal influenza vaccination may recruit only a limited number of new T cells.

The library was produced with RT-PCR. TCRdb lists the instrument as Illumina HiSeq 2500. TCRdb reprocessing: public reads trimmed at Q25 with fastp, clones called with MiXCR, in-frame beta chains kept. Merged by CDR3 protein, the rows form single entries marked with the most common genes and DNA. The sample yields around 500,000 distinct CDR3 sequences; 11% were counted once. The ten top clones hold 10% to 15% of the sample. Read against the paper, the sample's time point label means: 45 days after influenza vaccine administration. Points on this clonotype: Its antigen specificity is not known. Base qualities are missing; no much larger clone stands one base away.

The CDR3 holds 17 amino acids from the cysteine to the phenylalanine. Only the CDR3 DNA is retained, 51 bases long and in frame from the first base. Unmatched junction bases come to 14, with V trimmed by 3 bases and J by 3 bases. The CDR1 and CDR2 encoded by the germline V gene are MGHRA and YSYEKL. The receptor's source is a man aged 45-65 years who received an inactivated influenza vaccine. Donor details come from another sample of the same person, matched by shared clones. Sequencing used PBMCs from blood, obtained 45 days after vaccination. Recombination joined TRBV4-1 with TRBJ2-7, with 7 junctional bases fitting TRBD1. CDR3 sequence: CASSHFARSGTVYEQYF. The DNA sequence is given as TGCGCCAGCAGCCATTTCGCCCGCTCCGGGACAGTCTACGAGCAGTACTTC.